This T cell receptor (beta chain) came from a study of T cell changes during pregnancy in multiple sclerosis. The CDR3 extends over 13 amino acids. Trimming stripped 2 bases from V and 6 bases from J, with 14 bases between. The germline V gene encodes CDR1 SQVTM and CDR2 ANQGSEA. Repertoires were generated with immunoSEQ multiplex PCR, while TCRdb's copy carries only in-frame clones and drops some. The data contain about 40,000 clones, about 90% of them singletons. This chain links TRBV29-1 with TRBJ2-7; D is perhaps TRBD1 (5 bases). Sequenced here: CD4+ T cells from peripheral blood mononuclear cells, sampled before pregnancy. The TCR sequence derives from a female donor with multiple sclerosis, enrolled in a pregnancy study. For the CDR3, the DNA is TGCAGCGTTGAAAAAGGGGTTGGGGCCGAGCAGTACTTC. It translates to CSVEKGVGAEQYF.